Presented here are 29 T cell receptor beta chains from one specimen sequenced in a study of blood T cell repertoires in COVID-19. Clones were read by immunoSEQ multiplex PCR, and TCRdb kept only the in-frame ones, dropping some. The sample carries around 230,000 clones, 75% to 90% recorded once. The sequenced sample consisted of peripheral blood. The origin of the receptors is a woman in her sixties with active or convalescent COVID-19.

In DNA form, the CDR3 reads TGTGCCAGCAGCTTGGATTTAGGAGTTGGGGCCAACGTCCTGACTTTC. Translated: CASSLDLGVGANVLTF. V is TRBV7-9 and J is TRBJ2-6, with D hard to call. V gave up 3 bases and J gave up 3 bases, with 12 bases separating them. The CDR3 runs to 16 residues. From germline, CDR1 is SEHNR and CDR2 FQNEAQ (reference sequence). Together with reference TRBV7-9 and TRBJ2-6, the CDR3 gives the full variable domain: DTGVSQNPRHKITKRGQNVTFRCDPISEHNRLYWYRQTLGQGPEFLTYFQNEAQLEKSRLLSDRFSAERPKGSFSTLEIQRTEQGDSAMYLCASSLDLGVGANVLTFGAGSRLTVL.

The chain couples TRBV5-1 to TRBJ1-3; 7 bases agree with TRBD1. The germline V gene encodes CDR1 SGHRS and CDR2 YFSETQ. The CDR3 totals 17 residues. V was clipped by 2 bases and J by 0 bases; unmatched bases: 8. For the CDR3, the DNA is TGCGCCAGCAGCTTAGGGACAGCTAGACGCTCTGGAAACACCATATATTTT. Amino acid sequence: CASSLGTARRSGNTIYF.

Concerning this clone itself: Other nucleotide sequences from this sample produce the same CDR3. The J gene is TRBJ1-1, the V gene TRBV3-1 (or the pseudogene TRBV3-2); maybe TRBD1 (5 bases). V was shortened by 8 bases and J by 5 bases, with 9 bases between the two germline ends. The CDR3 sequence is 11 residues long. Germline CDR1 is LGHDT and CDR2 is YNNKEL (reference sequence). CDR3 in DNA: TGTGCCAGCCGCGGGGGGACTGAAGCTTTCTTT. Its protein product is CASRGGTEAFF.

The gene calls are TRBV14 and TRBJ1-2, with 7 bases identical to TRBD1. CDR1 is SGHDN, CDR2 FVKESK, per germline. The CDR3 has 18 amino acids. Trimming at V came to 1 base and at J to 4 bases, leaving 15 bases not matched to a gene. CDR3 region: CASSQGFMGRGPFYGYTF. The CDR3 DNA reads as TGTGCCAGCAGCCAAGGTTTCATGGGAAGGGGGCCTTTCTATGGCTACACCTTC.

The chain joins TRBV19 to TRBJ1-5; D gene ambiguous. The CDR3 spans 14 residues. V shed 6 bases and J shed 3 bases, with 12 bases lying between them. CDR1 and CDR2 (germline): LNHDA, SQIVND (reference sequence). DNA of the CDR3: TGTGCCAGTAGCTTTCCGCAGGCCAATCAGCCCCAGCATTTT. Protein: CASSFPQANQPQHF. The full variable domain, rest sourced from reference TRBV19 and TRBJ1-5, is DGGITQSPKYLFRKEGQNVTLSCEQNLNHDAMYWYRQDPGQGLRLIYYSQIVNDFQKGDIAEGYSVSREKKESFPLTVTSAQKNPTAFYLCASSFPQANQPQHFGDGTRLSIL.

The gene calls are TRBV6-2 or TRBV6-3 and TRBJ1-2; no firm D call. Germline V gene sequence: CDR1 MNHEY, CDR2 SVGEGT. The CDR3 extends over 11 amino acids. Trimming took off 6 bases at V and 2 bases at J, with 4 bases between the two ends. CDR3 DNA: TGTGCCAGCAGCGCGAACTATGGCTACACCTTC. Amino acid sequence: CASSANYGYTF.

This chain joins TRBV12-3 or TRBV12-4 and TRBJ2-7, with D unclear. V was pared by 6 bases and J by 5 bases, with 11 bases between. There are 12 residues in the CDR3. The CDR3 region is CASRSNGNEQYF. The CDR3 DNA sequence: TGTGCCAGCAGATCAAACGGTAACGAGCAGTACTTC.

The CDR3 spells CASSARTSGIGQYF. CDR3 in DNA: TGTGCCAGCTCCGCGAGGACTAGCGGGATTGGCCAGTACTTC. This chain links TRBV3-1 (or the pseudogene TRBV3-2) with TRBJ2-7, with 12 bases fitting TRBD2. The V gene's germline CDR1 is LGHDT and CDR2 YNNKEL (reference sequence). The CDR3 extends over 14 amino acids. The junction had 12 bases not matched to a gene; V was cut back by 8 bases and J by 10 bases.

The CDR3 region is CASSYSTRGGLTEAFF. The DNA for the CDR3 is TGTGCCAGCAGTTACTCGACCAGAGGGGGCCTAACTGAAGCTTTCTTT. The chain has TRBV6-5 and TRBJ1-1, with 7 bases identical to TRBD1. CDR1 and CDR2 (germline): MNHEY, SVGAGI. The CDR3 loop spans 16 amino acids. V trimming: 0 bases; J trimming: 5 bases; junction bases outside the gene matches: 9.

The sample holds one count of this clone. The V gene is TRBV11-2, the J gene TRBJ1-1; D is ambiguous. The CDR3 runs to 13 residues. The V end lost 6 bases, the J end lost 0 bases, and 8 bases lay between the germline ends. CDR1 and CDR2 from the germline V gene are SGHAT and FQNNGV. In DNA form, the CDR3 reads TGTGCCAGCAGTCGGACTGTGAACACTGAAGCTTTCTTT. Translating it yields CASSRTVNTEAFF.

This sequence joins TRBV28 and TRBJ2-7; TRBD2 agrees at 9 bases. V was pared by 5 bases and J by 2 bases, with 4 bases of the junction left unmatched. From germline, CDR1 is MDHEN and CDR2 SYDVKM. CDR3 length: 14 amino acids. CDR3 loop: CASSMSGGPYEQYF. CDR3 bases: TGTGCCAGCAGTATGAGCGGGGGGCCCTACGAGCAGTACTTC.

This chain joins TRBV5-1 and TRBJ1-1; D gene uncertain. This CDR3 is built from 16 residues. Between the trimmed V and J ends, which lost 0 bases and 0 bases, there was a span of 12 bases. Germline CDR1 and CDR2: SGHRS and YFSETQ. The CDR3 DNA sequence: TGCGCCAGCAGCTTGGTCCCCAGCGGGGTGAACACTGAAGCTTTCTTT. Its protein product is CASSLVPSGVNTEAFF.

This clone came up a few times. The sample contains more than one DNA sequence encoding this CDR3. CDR3 in DNA: TGTGCCATCAGTGAGTCGGACAGGGGGACAGATACGCAGTATTTT. Translating it yields CAISESDRGTDTQYF. V and J are TRBV10-3 and TRBJ2-3, with 10 nucleotides matching TRBD1. Germline V lookup: CDR1 ENHRY, CDR2 SYGVKD. The V gene end was trimmed by 0 bases and the J gene end by 3 bases; junction bases not matched to a gene: 0. CDR3 size: 15 residues.

The chain recombines TRBV5-8 with TRBJ2-2, with unresolved D. In germline, CDR1 is SGHTS, CDR2 YDEGEE. This CDR3 is 15 amino acids long. Trimming took off 5 bases at V and 6 bases at J, with 17 bases between the two ends. Here the CDR3 reads CASSYALTISGELFF. CDR3 coding DNA: TGTGCCAGCAGTTACGCCTTAACAATTTCCGGGGAGCTGTTTTTT.

The chain uses TRBV7-9 and TRBJ1-1; a weak D match, TRBD1 (5 bases). Trimming took 4 bases from V and 8 from J, leaving 11 bases between them. The CDR3 is 12 residues long. The germline V gene has CDR1 SEHNR and CDR2 FQNEAQ (reference sequence). The CDR3 DNA reads TGTGCCAGCAGCTCCCTGGGGCAGGAAGCTTTCTTT. It translates to CASSSLGQEAFF.

The chain links TRBV5-6 to TRBJ2-1, with 12 bases fitting TRBD2. This CDR3 has 17 residues. V dropped 0 bases and J dropped 6; count of bases not matched to a gene: 7. The germline gives CDR1 SGHDT, CDR2 YYEEEE. CDR3 DNA: TGTGCCAGCAGCTTGGTTTCTAGCGGGGGGGAACGCAATGAGCAGTTCTTC. This sequence encodes CASSLVSSGGERNEQFF. Filled out from reference TRBV5-6 and TRBJ2-1, the complete variable domain reads DAGVTQSPTHLIKTRGQQVTLRCSPKSGHDTVSWYQQALGQGPQFIFQYYEEEERQRGNFPDRFSGHQFPNYSSELNVNALLLGDSALYLCASSLVSSGGERNEQFFGPGTRLTVL.

This clone appeared once. The V and J genes are TRBV6-5 and TRBJ2-3; 9 bases map to TRBD2. This CDR3 is 14 amino acids long. With V trimmed by 6 bases and J by 5 bases, 6 bases remained unmatched. Germline V lookup: CDR1 MNHEY, CDR2 SVGAGI. CDR3 DNA: TGTGCCAGCAGCCTTGGCGGGGGGGGAGATACGCAGTATTTT. Its translation: CASSLGGGGDTQYF.

The chain couples TRBV5-8 to TRBJ2-5; 10 nucleotides match TRBD1. With 5 bases clipped from V and 1 base from J, the junction kept 8 bases outside the gene matches. In germline, CDR1 is SGHTS, CDR2 YDEGEE. The CDR3 loop spans 16 amino acids. Here the CDR3 reads CASSRGTGALQETQYF. The DNA of the CDR3 is TGTGCCAGCAGTAGGGGGACAGGGGCCCTCCAAGAGACCCAGTACTTC.

This sequence joins TRBV5-6 and TRBJ1-2; no clear D gene. Germline V lookup: CDR1 SGHDT, CDR2 YYEEEE. This CDR3 is built from 14 residues. Trimming shortened V by 1 base and J by 3 bases, and 10 bases separated the two germline ends. CDR3 sequence reads: CASSLWSRYYGYTF. The CDR3 DNA sequence: TGTGCCAGCAGCTTGTGGAGCAGATACTATGGCTACACCTTC.

This clone has only a few counts. The CDR3 reads CASNLGQENTEAFF. CDR3 nucleotides: TGTGCCAGCAACTTGGGGCAGGAGAACACTGAAGCTTTCTTT. The chain uses TRBV6-5 and TRBJ1-1; TRBD1 is a possible D gene (5 bases). Trimming took off 7 bases at V and 1 base at J, with 13 bases between the two ends. The CDR3 has 14 residues. The germline gives CDR1 MNHEY, CDR2 SVGAGI.

Written as DNA, the CDR3 is TGTGCCAGCAGCCGCCTCTCCCAGCATGAGGGTGAGCAGTTCTTC. Residues: CASSRLSQHEGEQFF. This chain links TRBV3-1 (or the pseudogene TRBV3-2) with TRBJ2-1, with a tentative D call TRBD2 (5 bases). The CDR3 has 15 amino acids. Per the germline V gene, CDR1 is LGHDT and CDR2 is YNNKEL (reference sequence). The V end lost 4 bases, the J end lost 9 bases, and 19 bases lay between the germline ends.

The chain carries TRBV19 and TRBJ2-7; the D gene is possibly TRBD2 (5 bases). With 6 bases removed from V and 7 bases from J, the gap between germline ends came to 13 bases. The CDR3 extends over 12 amino acids. Germline V gene lookup returns CDR1 LNHDA and CDR2 SQIVND (reference sequence). The CDR3 DNA reads TGTGCCAGTAGCCCGGGATCGCGGGAGCAGTACTTC. Its protein product is CASSPGSREQYF.

This clone was detected many times. The sample has other DNA sequences that encode this CDR3 too. The J gene is TRBJ2-1, the V gene TRBV6-6, with D unresolved. V dropped 6 bases and J dropped 4 bases, with 7 bases sitting between them. Looked up from germline, CDR1 is MNHNY and CDR2 is SVGAGI (reference sequence). This CDR3 region has 12 residues. The CDR3 reads CASSRPYNEQFF. The CDR3 nucleotides read TGTGCCAGCAGCCGACCGTACAATGAGCAGTTCTTC.

The chain recombines TRBV7-2 with TRBJ2-3, with 8 bases that match TRBD2. This CDR3 has 14 amino acids. Germline CDR1 and CDR2: SGHTA and FQGNSA. The V and J ends lost 5 bases and 6 bases, in that order; junction bases with no gene match: 7. CDR3 sequence: CASSPRGGRDTQYF. In DNA form, the CDR3 reads TGTGCCAGCAGCCCCCGGGGGGGCCGGGATACGCAGTATTTT.

The chain joins TRBV10-2 to TRBJ1-1, with D hard to call. Germline CDR1 and CDR2: WSHSY and SAAADI. The germline V and J ends were trimmed by 7 bases and 0 bases, with 9 bases remaining between them. This CDR3 contains 13 residues. The CDR3 protein is CASIEDMNTEAFF. The CDR3 DNA sequence: TGCGCCAGCATCGAGGATATGAACACTGAAGCTTTCTTT.

This clone was recorded many times. The chain carries TRBV12-5 and TRBJ1-5; D is perhaps TRBD1 (5 bases). V dropped 1 base and J dropped 7 bases, with 14 bases sitting between them. Germline lookup yields CDR1 LGHNT and CDR2 FRNRAP. The CDR3 has 15 amino acids. CDR3: CASGLELDKGQPQHF. CDR3 nucleotide sequence: TGTGCTAGTGGTTTGGAGTTGGACAAGGGCCAGCCCCAGCATTTT. The whole variable domain, remainder taken from reference TRBV12-5 and TRBJ1-5, is DARVTQTPRHKVTEMGQEVTMRCQPILGHNTVFWYRQTMMQGLELLAYFRNRAPLDDSGMPKDRFSAEMPDATLATLKIQPSEPRDSAVYFCASGLELDKGQPQHFGDGTRLSIL.

The chain joins TRBV7-3 to TRBJ1-1; D might be TRBD1 (6 bases). V dropped 2 bases and J dropped 4 bases, with 8 bases sitting between them. The CDR3 spans 13 residues. Germline CDR1 SGHTA, CDR2 FQGTGA. In DNA, the CDR3 is TGTGCCAGCAGCTTAGGACAGTCCACTGAAGCTTTCTTT. This sequence encodes CASSLGQSTEAFF.

The chain carries TRBV5-1 and TRBJ2-1; 7 bases line up with TRBD1. Looked up from germline, CDR1 is SGHRS and CDR2 is YFSETQ. V shed 3 bases and J 8 bases; nucleotides not matched to a gene: 8. The CDR3 is made up of 14 amino acids. The CDR3 region is CASSSLTGSDEQFF. The CDR3 DNA sequence: TGCGCCAGCAGCTCGTTGACAGGGAGCGATGAGCAGTTCTTC. Full variable domain (missing parts from reference TRBV5-1 and TRBJ2-1): KAGVTQTPRYLIKTRGQQVTLSCSPISGHRSVSWYQQTPGQGLQFLFEYFSETQRNKGNFPGRFSGRQFSNSRSEMNVSTLELGDSALYLCASSSLTGSDEQFFGPGTRLTVL.

Concerning this clone: The identical CDR3 is also encoded by other nucleotide sequences in the sample. V is TRBV5-1 and J is TRBJ2-1; TRBD1 matches 9 bases. The V segment lost 0 bases and the J segment 2 bases; nucleotides outside the gene matches: 0. CDR1 and CDR2 (germline): SGHRS, YFSETQ. The CDR3 is 15 residues long. The CDR3 DNA follows: TGCGCCAGCAGCTTGGGACAGGGGGCCTACAATGAGCAGTTCTTC. This codes for CASSLGQGAYNEQFF.